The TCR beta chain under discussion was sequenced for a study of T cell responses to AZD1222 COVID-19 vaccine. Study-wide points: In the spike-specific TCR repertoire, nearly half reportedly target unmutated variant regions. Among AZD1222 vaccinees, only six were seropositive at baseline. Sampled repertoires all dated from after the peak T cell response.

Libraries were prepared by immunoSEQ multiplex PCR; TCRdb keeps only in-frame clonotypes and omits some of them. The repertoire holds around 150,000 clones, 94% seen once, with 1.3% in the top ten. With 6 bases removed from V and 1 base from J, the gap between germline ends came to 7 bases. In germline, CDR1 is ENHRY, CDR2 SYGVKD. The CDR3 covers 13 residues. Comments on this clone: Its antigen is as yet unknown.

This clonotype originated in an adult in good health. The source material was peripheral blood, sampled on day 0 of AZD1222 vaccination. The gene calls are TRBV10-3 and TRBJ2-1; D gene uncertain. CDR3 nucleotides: TGTGCCATCAGCGCCGCGTCCTACAATGAGCAGTTCTTC. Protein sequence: CAISAASYNEQFF.